This T cell receptor beta chain was recovered during a study of T cell repertoires in aging, cancer and after chemotherapy. About the research overall: Donors were grouped into six age bands spanning 30 or younger through 70 or older. The full dataset contained approximately 9.6 million TCR reads.

Study-level results: Compared with age-matched healthy donors, untreated hematological or solid cancer patients showed higher blood TCR clonality. Healthy donors lost TCR diversity with age mainly through richness, cancer patients through richness and evenness.

This CDR3 region has 13 residues. Looked up from germline, CDR1 is MNHEY and CDR2 is SMNVEV (reference sequence). The V gene lost 5 bases and the J gene lost 1 base, with 9 bases spanning the gap. Multiplex touch-down PCR with TRB-A/B primers amplified rearranged V-D-J TRB sequences. One entry per CDR3 protein results from TCRdb running MiXCR on the multiplex PCR reads. The sample carries more than 4,500 distinct CDR3 sequences, roughly 26% recorded once. Peripheral blood genomic DNA, not sorted cells or RNA, was the template. This clonotype is labeled medium-sized. Its specificity is not known. The chain links TRBV27 to TRBJ2-7; D is undetermined. The sequence was collected from a human donor in good health. Sequenced input: blood. CDR3 nucleotides: TGTGCCAGCAGTGTAACACCTTCCTACGAGCAGTACTTC. Its translation: CASSVTPSYEQYF.